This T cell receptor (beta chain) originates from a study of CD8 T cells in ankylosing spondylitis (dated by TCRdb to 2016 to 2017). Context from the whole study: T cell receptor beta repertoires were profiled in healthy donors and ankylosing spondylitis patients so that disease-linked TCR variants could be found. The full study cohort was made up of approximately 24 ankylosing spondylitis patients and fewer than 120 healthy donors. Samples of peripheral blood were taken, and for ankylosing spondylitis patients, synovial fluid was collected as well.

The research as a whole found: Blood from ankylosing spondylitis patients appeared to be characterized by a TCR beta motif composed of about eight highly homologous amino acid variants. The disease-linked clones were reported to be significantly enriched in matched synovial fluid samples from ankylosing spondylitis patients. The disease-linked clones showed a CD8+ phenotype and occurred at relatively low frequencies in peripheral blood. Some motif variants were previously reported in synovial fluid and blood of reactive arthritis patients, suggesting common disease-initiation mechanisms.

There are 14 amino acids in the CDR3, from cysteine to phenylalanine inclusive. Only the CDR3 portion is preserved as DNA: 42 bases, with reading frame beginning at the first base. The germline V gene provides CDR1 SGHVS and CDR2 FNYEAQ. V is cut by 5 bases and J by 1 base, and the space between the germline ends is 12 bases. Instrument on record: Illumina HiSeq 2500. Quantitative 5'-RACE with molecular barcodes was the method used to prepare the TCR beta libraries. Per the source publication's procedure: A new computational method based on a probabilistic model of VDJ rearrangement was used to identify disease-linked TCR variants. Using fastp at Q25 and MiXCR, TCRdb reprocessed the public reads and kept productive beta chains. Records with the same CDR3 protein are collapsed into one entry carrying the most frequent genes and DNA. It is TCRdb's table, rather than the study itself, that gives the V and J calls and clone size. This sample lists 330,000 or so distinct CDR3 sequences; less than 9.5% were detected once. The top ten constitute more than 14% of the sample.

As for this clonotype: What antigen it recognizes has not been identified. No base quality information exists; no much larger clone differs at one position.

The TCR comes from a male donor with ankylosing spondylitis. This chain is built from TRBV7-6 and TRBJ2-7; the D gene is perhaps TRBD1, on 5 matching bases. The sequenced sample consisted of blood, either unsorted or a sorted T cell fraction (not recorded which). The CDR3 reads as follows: CASSLGRTSYEQYF. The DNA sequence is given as TGTGCCAGCAGCCTAGGCAGGACATCCTACGAGCAGTACTTC.